A single sample gave rise to the 17 T cell receptor beta chains below, sequenced in a study of T cells in women clearing cervical HPV infection. Generated by immunoSEQ multiplex PCR, the TCRdb table keeps only in-frame clones and is missing some. This listing includes about 27,000 clones. The source material was blood buffy coat. Receptor source: a woman aged 18-70 years with a cervical HPV16 infection that either progressed to CIN3+ or cleared (not recorded which).

Comments on this clone: Read sequence stops 3 residues before the CDR3 end, and the germline J gene provides the missing end. The chain is built from TRBV9 and TRBJ1-4; D may be TRBD1 (5 bases). CDR3 length equals 13 residues. The germline V and J ends were trimmed by 0 bases and 7 bases, with 7 bases remaining between them. Germline values: CDR1 SGDLS, CDR2 YYNGEE. The chain's CDR3 is CASSVATGEKLFF. Partial CDR3 DNA: TGTGCCAGCAGCGTAGCTACAGGTGAAAAA.

With regard to this clone: The CDR3 extends 3 residues past the end of the read, so its final part is completed from the germline J gene. The rearrangement links TRBV18 to TRBJ2-7; 9 bases line up with TRBD1. After removal of 4 bases from V and 1 base from J, the junction contained 5 bases not matched to a gene. The CDR3 has 15 amino acids. Germline lookup yields CDR1 KGHSH and CDR2 LQKENI. Partial CDR3 DNA: TGTGCCAGCTCACACGCCGGGACAGGGTCCTACGAG. Its translation is CASSHAGTGSYE. The entire CDR3 protein reads CASSHAGTGSYEQYF.

Concerning this clone: The CDR3 end lies 3 residues beyond the end of the read and is filled in from the germline J gene. The gene calls are TRBV19 and TRBJ2-3; 10 bases fit TRBD1. The junction had 17 bases not matched to a gene; V was cut back by 6 bases and J by 2 bases. The V gene's germline CDR1 is LNHDA and CDR2 SQIVND (reference sequence). The CDR3 runs to 19 residues. The CDR3 sequence: CASRPGQGWGGFLTDTQYF. The CDR3 DNA, read in part, is TGTGCCAGTAGACCGGGACAGGGGTGGGGAGGATTCCTCACAGATACG.

For this clone: An end of the junction differs from the germline gene, which may be a read error. The read terminates 3 residues ahead of where the CDR3 ends, so the germline J gene completes it. Within the sample, other DNA sequences also encode this same CDR3. The rearrangement uses TRBV5-1 and TRBJ1-3; the D gene is possibly TRBD1 (6 bases). Germline V gene data show CDR1 as SGHRS and CDR2 as YFSETQ. The CDR3 spans 18 residues. The CDR3 spells CASSLGEDSLFSGNTIYF. CDR3 bases read: TGCGCCAGCAGCTTGGGGGAGGACAGTTTATTCTCTGGAAACACA.

Concerning this clone itself: The observed sequence ends 3 residues before the CDR3 terminus, with the missing tail filled in from the germline J gene. This chain connects TRBV20-1 to TRBJ2-5; D is possibly TRBD1 (7 bases). Germline V gene data show CDR1 as DFQATT and CDR2 as SNEGSKA (reference sequence). The CDR3 spans 14 residues. The V and J ends lost 6 bases and 1 base respectively, with 15 bases between them. The CDR3 DNA, read in part, is TGCAGTGCGCGGGACAGAAGTTCCCAAGAGACC. Protein product: CSARDRSSQET. The whole CDR3 reads CSARDRSSQETQYF.

For this clone: From the germline J gene comes the end of the CDR3, since the read stops 3 residues before it. The chain has TRBV6-1 and TRBJ2-5; possible D gene TRBD2, 6 bases. The CDR3 covers 14 residues. CDR1 MNHNS and CDR2 SASEGT come from the germline V gene. Trimming took off 2 bases at V and 7 bases at J, with 14 bases between the two ends. The covered CDR3 bases are TGTGCCAGCAGTGAAAGGGACTCGGGGCGGACC. Amino acids: CASSERDSGRT. In full, the CDR3 reads CASSERDSGRTQYF.

Of note for this clone: The CDR3 end falls 3 residues outside the read, so it is completed with the germline J gene. This sequence joins TRBV18 and TRBJ2-3; TRBD2 agrees at 10 bases. Germline V CDR1 and CDR2: KGHSH, LQKENI. The CDR3 consists of 16 residues. Trimming took 3 bases from V and 6 from J; bases not matched to a gene: 9. This CDR3 is CASSPQSGRARDTQYF. CDR3 bases read: TGTGCCAGCTCACCTCAGAGCGGGAGGGCCCGGGATACG.

In regard to this clone: The observed sequence ends 3 residues before the CDR3 terminus, with the missing tail filled in from the germline J gene. V usage is TRBV29-1 and J usage is TRBJ2-5; 12 bases map to TRBD2. The ends lost 2 bases at V and 1 base at J; junction bases unmatched: 2. The CDR3 sequence is 15 residues long. Germline V lookup: CDR1 SQVTM, CDR2 ANQGSEA. The sequenced part of the CDR3 DNA is TGCAGCGTTGAACCTAGCGGGAGGGCCCAAGAGACC. Translated: CSVEPSGRAQET. Given in full, the CDR3 is CSVEPSGRAQETQYF. The full variable domain, in which reference TRBV29-1 and TRBJ2-5 provide the parts outside the CDR3, is SAVISQKPSRDICQRGTSLTIQCQVDSQVTMMFWYRQQPGQSLTLIATANQGSEATYESGFVIDKFPISRPNLTFSTLTVSNMSPEDSSIYLCSVEPSGRAQETQYFGPGTRLLVL.

With regard to this clone: The read is 3 residues too short to cover the CDR3 end, so that end is filled in from the germline J gene. The rearrangement uses TRBV18 and TRBJ2-3; possible D gene TRBD1, 6 bases. Trimming left V 8 bases short and J 2 bases short, with 23 bases between. Germline lookup yields CDR1 KGHSH and CDR2 LQKENI. The CDR3 runs 17 residues. CDR3 sequence: CASREGLGASPTDTQYF. The DNA read from the CDR3 is TGTGCCAGCCGCGAGGGTTTGGGGGCCTCTCCCACAGATACG.

As to this clone: The DNA ends 3 residues before the CDR3 does, and the rest of the CDR3 is filled in from the germline J gene. The V and J genes are TRBV19 and TRBJ1-2; D unclear. CDR1 and CDR2 (germline): LNHDA, SQIVND (reference sequence). The CDR3 is made up of 12 amino acids. The covered CDR3 bases are TGTGCCAGTAGTACGAATTACGGTGCC. Encoded protein: CASSTNYGA. The CDR3 in full is CASSTNYGAYTF.

Turning to this clone: Read sequence stops 3 residues before the CDR3 end, and the germline J gene provides the missing end. This chain uses TRBV7-2 with TRBJ1-5; D is uncertain. This CDR3 is built from 13 residues. The V end lost 0 bases, the J end lost 5 bases, and 5 bases lay between the germline ends. Germline CDR1 reads SGHTA; CDR2 reads FQGNSA. The CDR3 reads CASSLARDQPQHF. Incomplete CDR3 DNA: TGTGCCAGCAGCTTAGCCCGGGATCAGCCC.

For this clone: The CDR3 end lies 3 residues beyond the end of the read and is filled in from the germline J gene. This rearrangement joins TRBV20-1 to TRBJ2-7; 11 bases agree with TRBD2. Germline assignment: CDR1 DFQATT and CDR2 SNEGSKA (reference sequence). J was trimmed by 6 bases and V by 5 bases; bases with no gene match: 12. CDR3 length equals 15 residues. The covered CDR3 bases are TGCAGTGCTTCGACTAGCGGGATGGCTGTTCGCGAG. Its protein product is CSASTSGMAVRE. The entire CDR3 reads CSASTSGMAVREQYF.

With regard to this clone: Read data end 3 residues before the CDR3 end; the end is taken from the germline J gene. This chain joins TRBV5-4 and TRBJ1-2; the match to TRBD1 covers 9 bases. Per germline, CDR1 SGHNT and CDR2 YYREEE (reference sequence). The CDR3 totals 15 residues. The V segment lost 3 bases and the J segment 7 bases; nucleotides outside the gene matches: 10. The CDR3 bases that were read are TGTGCCAGCAGCTCGCCAACAGGGGGCGAGGGTGGC. This sequence encodes CASSSPTGGEGG. The entire CDR3 reads CASSSPTGGEGGYTF.

The CDR3 spells CAIRAGTGGLQETQYF. Partial CDR3 DNA: TGTGCCATCAGGGCCGGGACAGGGGGCCTCCAAGAGACC. This chain uses TRBV10-3 with TRBJ2-5; TRBD1 matches 12 bases. Read coverage stops 3 residues before the CDR3 terminus; the germline J gene supplies the remainder. The CDR3 is made up of 16 amino acids. Germline trimming cut 6 bases from V and 1 base from J; bases unmatched to any gene: 6. Per germline, CDR1 ENHRY and CDR2 SYGVKD.

A word on this clone: A junction boundary mismatches the germline segment, possibly from a read error. The read halts 3 residues ahead of the CDR3 end, with the missing end drawn from the germline J gene. This chain joins TRBV18 and TRBJ2-7; 10 bases map to TRBD1. Germline V gives CDR1 KGHSH, CDR2 LQKENI. This CDR3 is 16 amino acids long. CDR3 region: CASSPGQGVRSFEQYF. The CDR3 bases that were read are TGTGCCAGCTCTCCCGGACAGGGGGTCAGATCCTTCGAG. The variable domain in full, with the rest retrieved from reference TRBV18 and TRBJ2-7, is NAGVMQNPRHLVRRRGQEARLRCSPMKGHSHVYWYRQLPEEGLKFMVYLQKENIIDESGMPKERFSAEFPKEGPSILRIQQVVRGDSAAYFCASSPGQGVRSFEQYFGPGTRLTVT.

Concerning this clone: The CDR3 is cut off 3 residues early in the read; its end comes from the germline J gene. V gene TRBV2 combines with J gene TRBJ1-2; no reliable D call. CDR1 SNHLY and CDR2 FYNNEI come from the germline V gene. Deletions cut 3 bases from V and 4 bases from J, with 9 bases between. The CDR3 totals 13 residues. CDR3 protein: CASSENNAYGYTF. The CDR3 DNA, read in part, is TGTGCCAGCAGTGAGAACAATGCCTATGGC.

On this clone itself: The DNA ends 3 residues before the CDR3 does, and the rest of the CDR3 is filled in from the germline J gene. The J gene is TRBJ2-3, the V gene TRBV18; the D is unclear. Germline CDR1 reads KGHSH; CDR2 reads LQKENI. This CDR3 contains 15 residues. CDR3 region: CASSPLRGYQETQYF. Partial CDR3 DNA: TGTGCCAGCTCACCACTTCGCGGATACCAAGAGACG.